This T cell receptor (beta chain) comes out of a study of blood T cell repertoires in COVID-19. Study background: The origin of the acute and convalescent COVID-19 samples was the United States, Italy and Spain.

The germline V gene has CDR1 SGHVS and CDR2 FNYEAQ. V lost 5 bases, J lost 0 bases, and 12 bases lay in between. The CDR3 has 15 residues. Patients of the Seattle cohort, enrolled during active infection, were followed longitudinally. Profiled with immunoSEQ multiplex PCR; TCRdb holds only in-frame clones, not every one. This table holds roughly 190,000 clones, about 90% found once. The chain carries TRBV7-6 and TRBJ2-3; D is unresolved. The specimen was peripheral blood. The source is a woman aged 60 to 75 with COVID-19, enrolled during active disease. This CDR3 reads CASSATNPSTDTQYF. Here the CDR3 DNA reads TGTGCCAGCAGCGCGACAAATCCTAGCACAGATACGCAGTATTTT. Filled out from reference TRBV7-6 and TRBJ2-3, the complete variable domain reads GAGVSQSPRYKVTKRGQDVALRCDPISGHVSLYWYRQALGQGPEFLTYFNYEAQQDKSGLPNDRFSAERPEGSISTLTIQRTEQRDSAMYRCASSATNPSTDTQYFGPGTRLTVL.